The clone carrying this T cell receptor (beta chain) was picked up many times. Its antigen is unknown. In germline, CDR1 is MNHEY, CDR2 SVGAGI. This CDR3 has 15 amino acids. V was shortened by 2 bases and J by 0 bases, with 8 bases between the two germline ends. The TCR beta library used iRepertoire HTBI primers with Arm-PCR amplification of CDR3. MiXCR, run by TCRdb on the multiplex PCR reads, gives a single entry per CDR3 protein. Among 400,000 to 450,000 distinct CDR3 sequences, more than 12% were seen once, and the ten largest hold 16%. The time point: newly diagnosed GD, antithyroid drugs for less than 3 months. PBMCs provided the RNA from which the TCR library was made. This specimen comes from a study of regulatory T cells in long-lasting Graves disease. The study, taken as a whole, reports: Repertoires from persistent disease leaned toward TRBV28, TRBJ1-2 and TRBJ2-5. Persistent Graves' patients had lower TCR diversity than newly diagnosed ones.

The same specimen was also included in a second study, on T cells in Graves' hyperthyroidism and ophthalmopathy.

Sequenced material: peripheral blood mononuclear cells (PBMCs), taken at new diagnosis, from a patient treated with antithyroid drugs. The chain employs TRBV6-5 and TRBJ2-1, with D possibly TRBD2 on 6 matching bases. The receptor was isolated from a woman under 40 with Graves disease. CDR3 nucleotide sequence: TGTGCCAGCAGTTACGCGGGGTACTCCTACAATGAGCAGTTCTTC. Its protein product is CASSYAGYSYNEQFF.